These 8 T cell receptor beta chains were all obtained from the same sample, sequenced in a study of CD8+CD57+ T cells in acquired aplastic anemia. The sequenced patients had an expansion of CD8+CD57+ cells seen by flow cytometry. Using genomic DNA as the template, TCR beta VDJ and CDR3 profiling was carried out. MiXCR, applied by TCRdb to the reads, yields one record per CDR3 protein. The sample has under 200,000 distinct CDR3 sequences, roughly half seen once; the top ten hold 1.8%. Sequenced sample: sorted CD4+, CD8+, or CD8+CD57+ T cells (not recorded which) from PBMCs. All receptors derive from a human donor with aplastic anemia.

This clonotype showed up many times. This chain connects TRBV20-1 to TRBJ1-2; D uncertain. Trimming took 7 bases from V and 2 from J, leaving 14 bases between them. Germline loops: CDR1 DFQATT, CDR2 SNEGSKA (reference sequence). The CDR3 extends over 13 amino acids. The CDR3 coding sequence is TGCAGTGTCGAAGTCCCGGGGAACTATGGCTACACCTTC. Its protein product is CSVEVPGNYGYTF.

The sample holds many counts of this clonotype. The V and J genes are TRBV24-1 and TRBJ2-3; D unclear. CDR3 length equals 14 residues. Germline V gene sequence: CDR1 KGHDR, CDR2 SFDVKD. Trimming cost V 4 bases and J 4 bases, with 11 bases left between them. CDR3 sequence (DNA): TGTGCCACCAGTGACTCATCTAGAGCAGATACGCAGTATTTT. Translated: CATSDSSRADTQYF.

This chain uses TRBV6-5 with TRBJ2-7; D is unresolved. CDR1 is MNHEY and CDR2 is SVGAGI in the germline V gene. V was pared by 2 bases and J by 6 bases, with 11 bases between. CDR3 length equals 13 residues. In DNA, the CDR3 is TGTGCCAGCAGTTACCAGACATCGAGCGAGCAGTACTTC. It encodes CASSYQTSSEQYF.

This clonotype was recorded once. The chain has TRBV2 and TRBJ1-1; 11 bases align to TRBD1. V lost 6 bases to trimming and J lost 7 bases; unmatched junction nucleotides: 7. The V gene's germline CDR1 is SNHLY and CDR2 FYNNEI. The CDR3 runs 14 residues. The CDR3, as DNA: TGTGCCAGCAGCAGGACAGGGGGCTTGGATGAAGCTTTCTTT. Protein sequence: CASSRTGGLDEAFF. The whole variable domain, filled in from reference TRBV2 and TRBJ1-1, reads EPEVTQTPSHQVTQMGQEVILRCVPISNHLYFYWYRQILGQKVEFLVSFYNNEISEKSEIFDDQFSVERPDGSNFTLKIRSTKLEDSAMYFCASSRTGGLDEAFFGQGTRLTVV.

This clonotype rates as medium-sized (0.01 to 0.1%). The rearrangement joins TRBV7-9 to TRBJ2-5; D gene unclear. The CDR3 consists of 12 residues. Germline assignment: CDR1 SEHNR and CDR2 FQNEAQ (reference sequence). V gave up 2 bases and J gave up 4 bases, with 5 bases separating them. CDR3 bases: TGTGCCAGCAGCTTAATGGGAGAGACCCAGTACTTC. It is translated as CASSLMGETQYF.

Ten or more counts support this clonotype. This chain joins TRBV20-1 and TRBJ1-5, with 11 bases lining up with TRBD1. Germline trimming cut 6 bases from V and 6 bases from J; bases unmatched to any gene: 10. This CDR3 spans 15 amino acids. The germline V gene has CDR1 DFQATT and CDR2 SNEGSKA (reference sequence). This chain's CDR3 is CSAIEGTGGAQPQHF. The CDR3, as DNA: TGCAGTGCCATAGAGGGGACAGGGGGAGCTCAGCCCCAGCATTTT.

This clonotype was recorded at least ten times. The V call is TRBV6-5, the J call TRBJ2-3; 12 positions match TRBD2. The J segment lost 4 bases and the V segment lost 6 bases, leaving 2 bases of the junction unmatched. This CDR3 comprises 14 residues. Looked up from germline, CDR1 is MNHEY and CDR2 is SVGAGI. CDR3 region: CASSTSGGPDTQYF. In DNA form, the CDR3 reads TGTGCCAGCAGCACTAGCGGGGGGCCAGATACGCAGTATTTT.

Only a few counts were recorded for this clonotype. V gene TRBV25-1 combines with J gene TRBJ2-1; D is possibly TRBD1 (6 bases). The CDR3 has 15 amino acids. Trimming took off 1 base at V and 12 bases at J, with 19 bases between the two ends. CDR1 is MGHDK, CDR2 SYGVNS, per germline. CDR3 sequence (DNA): TGTGCCAGCAGTGAATTATCAGGGGTCCTAGTATCGCAGTTCTTC. This sequence encodes CASSELSGVLVSQFF.